The sequence of this T cell receptor (beta chain) was determined in a study of blood T cell repertoires in COVID-19. Looking at the study overall: Italy, Spain and the United States were the sources of the convalescent and acute COVID-19 samples. Sources were T cells, B-cell-depleted T cells, or PBMCs; the material itself was cDNA or gDNA.

Enrolled during active infection, Seattle patients were then followed longitudinally. In the original analysis: Estimation of nucleated cell counts relied on the amplification of reference gene primers. Profiled with immunoSEQ multiplex PCR; TCRdb holds only in-frame clones, not every one. V and J calls and clone size come straight from that table; D and trimming were deduced from the DNA. The data show 95,000 to 150,000 clones, 65% to 85% seen once. From germline, CDR1 is SGDLS and CDR2 YYNGEE. J was trimmed by 5 bases and V by 0 bases; bases with no gene match: 16. This CDR3 is 20 amino acids long. The chain carries TRBV9 and TRBJ2-2, with 10 bases that match TRBD2. Sequenced sample: peripheral blood. The source of this sequence is a man aged 25-45 years with COVID-19, enrolled during active disease. In DNA, the CDR3 is TGTGCCAGCAGCGTAGAAATCGGCTTTAGCGGGAGGATCGGGACCGGGGAGCTGTTTTTT. Translated, it gives CASSVEIGFSGRIGTGELFF. The entire variable domain, with the rest obtained from reference TRBV9 and TRBJ2-2, is as follows: DSGVTQTPKHLITATGQRVTLRCSPRSGDLSVYWYQQSLDQGLQFLIQYYNGEERAKGNILERFSAQQFPDLHSELNLSSLELGDSALYFCASSVEIGFSGRIGTGELFFGEGSRLTVL.